The present TCR beta chain was sequenced within a study of OX40 agonist ivuxolimab in advanced cancers. The wider study: Dose-escalation patients suffered from hepatocellular carcinoma, melanoma, renal cell or head and neck cancer. Prior checkpoint blockade (anti-PD-1, anti-PD-L1 or anti-CTLA-4) was permitted; 35% to 50% had it. Two patients with cutaneous melanoma and one with hepatocellular carcinoma, three in total, showed partial responses.

Assay: immunoSEQ multiplex PCR; the TCRdb copy retains only in-frame clones and omits some. The profile shows more than 13,000 clones, about 88% of them singletons. Drawing of blood for sampling happened at baseline, at cycle 4 day 1, and at cycle 7 day 1. The CDR3 has 14 residues. V lost 6 bases and J 2 bases, leaving 13 bases between the germline ends. Germline loops: CDR1 MNHNY, CDR2 SVGAGI (reference sequence). This clone was detected only once. The source is an adult with an advanced solid tumor such as melanoma, head and neck, liver or kidney cancer. The source material was CD4+ or CD8+ T cells sorted from blood, sampled in a trial of the OX40 agonist ivuxolimab. The chain couples TRBV6-6 to TRBJ1-2; D is ambiguous. DNA of the CDR3: TGTGCCAGCAGCCCCTACCCCGCAAACTATGGCTACACCTTC. The encoded protein is CASSPYPANYGYTF.